A single sample is the source of the 28 T cell receptor beta chains below, sequenced in a study of T cell clonality in common variable immunodeficiency. Points from the study as a whole: Reportedly, TCR beta sequences from common variable immunodeficiency showed fewer deletions and N-nucleotide insertions.

For these receptors, no antigen is known. This table comes from immunoSEQ multiplex PCR, and its TCRdb copy is limited to in-frame clones, with some not included. Listed for the sample are 25,000 to 30,000 clones, none seen a single time. Specimen: peripheral blood mononuclear cells. The receptors originated from a human donor with common variable immunodeficiency.

To note about this clone: The read stops 3 residues short of the end of the CDR3; the missing end is completed from the germline J gene. The rearrangement joins TRBV6-1 to TRBJ2-7, with D perhaps TRBD1 (5 bases). Germline-derived CDR1 and CDR2 are MNHNS and SASEGT. The CDR3 length is 14 residues. V lost 4 bases, J lost 2 bases, and 12 bases lay in between. The CDR3 DNA, read in part, is TGTGCCAGCAGTGGCAGGGAACCCCCCTACGAG. Its protein is CASSGREPPYE. The whole CDR3 protein reads CASSGREPPYEQYF.

This clone was observed many times. The CDR3 extends 3 residues past the end of the read, so its final part is completed from the germline J gene. The chain recombines TRBV10-3 with TRBJ2-1, with 11 bases lining up with TRBD2. Trimming removed 3 bases from V and 6 bases from J; junction bases left unmatched: 7. Germline V lookup: CDR1 ENHRY, CDR2 SYGVKD. The CDR3 runs to 16 residues. The CDR3 loop reads CAISDPTSGSGNEQFF. CDR3 bases read: TGTGCCATCAGTGACCCCACTAGCGGGAGTGGCAATGAG.

This clone was counted many times. The read is 3 residues too short to cover the CDR3 end, so that end is filled in from the germline J gene. V and J are TRBV30 and TRBJ1-1; no reliable D call. The germline V and J ends were trimmed by 4 bases and 4 bases, with 7 bases remaining between them. Looked up from germline, CDR1 is GTSNPN and CDR2 is SVGIG (reference sequence). This CDR3 has 11 residues. CDR3: CAWNFGTEAFF. The CDR3 DNA, read in part, is TGTGCCTGGAACTTTGGCACTGAA.

There are many counts of this clone. With the read ending 3 residues before the CDR3 end, the germline J gene is used to fill in that end. The chain joins TRBV30 to TRBJ1-5; 7 bases agree with TRBD1. Per germline, CDR1 GTSNPN and CDR2 SVGIG (reference sequence). The CDR3 spans 13 residues. V was pared by 2 bases and J by 4 bases, with 2 bases of the junction left unmatched. CDR3 amino acids: CAWSSTGNQPQHF. Partial CDR3 DNA: TGTGCCTGGAGTTCGACAGGGAATCAGCCC.

This clone was seen more than once but under ten times. The read ends 3 residues early relative to the CDR3; the germline J gene fills the gap. The rearrangement uses TRBV20-1 and TRBJ2-1; TRBD2 aligns across 12 bases. Germline V gives CDR1 DFQATT, CDR2 SNEGSKA (reference sequence). V shed 0 bases and J 7 bases; nucleotides not matched to a gene: 7. CDR3 length equals 16 residues. CDR3 bases read: TGCAGTGCTAGAGAAATAATAGGACTAGCGGGAAATGAG. It is translated as CSAREIIGLAGNE. The entire CDR3 sequence reads CSAREIIGLAGNEQFF.

There are a few counts of this clone. A much larger clone differs from this one at a single base, so this may be a read error. Here the CDR3 reads CASSLTHKKQPQHF. The DNA read from the CDR3 is TGTGCCAGTAGTCTCACACATAAAAAGCAGCCC. The J gene is TRBJ1-5, the V gene TRBV19; D gene ambiguous. With the read ending 3 residues before the CDR3 end, the germline J gene is used to fill in that end. CDR1 and CDR2 from the germline V gene are LNHDA and SQIVND (reference sequence). With 5 bases removed from V and 7 bases from J, the gap between germline ends came to 15 bases. The CDR3 totals 14 residues.

This clone was detected many times. The CDR3 goes on 3 residues after the read ends, and that part is filled in from the germline J gene. The V and J genes are TRBV11-2 and TRBJ2-5; no definite D call. V was trimmed by 5 bases and J by 5 bases, leaving 6 bases between them. CDR3 size: 11 residues. Germline V gene sequence: CDR1 SGHAT, CDR2 FQNNGV. The CDR3 DNA, read in part, is TGTGCCAGCAGCCGTATTGAGACC. It encodes CASSRIET. The full CDR3 protein is CASSRIETQYF. The full variable domain, rest sourced from reference TRBV11-2 and TRBJ2-5, is EAGVAQSPRYKIIEKRQSVAFWCNPISGHATLYWYQQILGQGPKLLIQFQNNGVVDDSQLPKDRFSAERLKGVDSTLKIQPAKLEDSAVYLCASSRIETQYFGPGTRLLVL.

For this clone: The sequence runs out 3 residues before the end of the CDR3; the remainder is reconstructed from the germline J gene. The chain is built from TRBV6-2 or TRBV6-3 and TRBJ1-5, with D hard to call. Per germline, CDR1 MNHEY and CDR2 SVGEGT. Deletions cut 9 bases from V and 6 bases from J, with 15 bases between. The CDR3 consists of 13 residues. Incomplete CDR3 DNA: TGTGCCAGTAACGGGGTTTCAGTTCAGCCC. Translation gives CASNGVSVQP. The CDR3 in its entirety is CASNGVSVQPQHF.

This clone was seen at least ten times. The read ends 3 residues early relative to the CDR3; the germline J gene fills the gap. The J gene is TRBJ2-1, the V gene TRBV29-1; no reliable D call. CDR3 length equals 9 residues. With 5 bases removed from V and 8 bases from J, the gap between germline ends came to 4 bases. Germline assignment: CDR1 SQVTM and CDR2 ANQGSEA. Incomplete CDR3 DNA: TGCAGCGTTTACTATGAG. Amino acid sequence: CSVYYE. The whole CDR3 is CSVYYEQFF.

This clone was counted at least ten times. The missing CDR3 end, 3 residues past where the read stops, is filled in from the germline J gene. This chain joins TRBV6-2 or TRBV6-3 and TRBJ1-2; 7 nucleotides agree with TRBD1. V was pared by 5 bases and J by 0 bases, with 3 bases of the junction left unmatched. The CDR3 loop spans 14 amino acids. Germline lookup yields CDR1 MNHEY and CDR2 SVGEGT. CDR3 in amino acids: CASSPGQSNYGYTF. The CDR3 DNA, read in part, is TGTGCCAGCAGTCCGGGACAGTCTAACTATGGC.

This clone has just a few counts. The DNA ends 3 residues before the CDR3 does, and the rest of the CDR3 is filled in from the germline J gene. The chain employs TRBV11-2 and TRBJ2-3; D is unclear. The CDR3 is 13 residues long. Germline CDR1 is SGHAT and CDR2 is FQNNGV. The V end was cut by 2 bases, the J end by 5 bases, with 8 bases between. CDR3 bases read: TGTGCCAGCAGCTTACAGGTGAAAGATACG. Amino acids: CASSLQVKDT. In full, the CDR3 is CASSLQVKDTQYF.

Details on this clone: The observed sequence ends 3 residues before the CDR3 terminus, with the missing tail filled in from the germline J gene. This sequence joins TRBV2 and TRBJ2-1; 7 nucleotides agree with TRBD1. Looked up from germline, CDR1 is SNHLY and CDR2 is FYNNEI. The CDR3 loop spans 18 amino acids. The ends lost 6 bases at V and 0 bases at J; junction bases unmatched: 14. CDR3 sequence reads: CASRGTDRAYSSYNEQFF. Incomplete CDR3 DNA: TGTGCCAGCAGGGGGACCGACAGGGCCTATAGCTCCTACAATGAG.

The table lists this clone with a few counts. The read finishes 3 residues shy of the CDR3 end, and the germline J gene is used to complete it. The genes are TRBV5-1 and TRBJ2-2; either TRBD1 or TRBD2 may fit D (5 bases each). The CDR3 has 16 residues. Germline lookup yields CDR1 SGHRS and CDR2 YFSETQ. V lost 0 bases and J 6 bases, leaving 15 bases between the germline ends. CDR3 region: CASSLGQGAWAGELFF. The sequenced part of the CDR3 DNA is TGCGCCAGCAGCTTGGGTCAGGGAGCTTGGGCCGGGGAG.

This clone was counted only a few times. The missing CDR3 end, 3 residues past where the read stops, is filled in from the germline J gene. The rearrangement joins TRBV7-3 to TRBJ2-3, with 9 bases aligning to TRBD2. This CDR3 has 17 residues. Germline V gives CDR1 SGHTA, CDR2 FQGTGA. After removal of 0 bases from V and 0 bases from J, the junction contained 4 bases not matched to a gene. The CDR3 loop is CASSLTLTSGSTDTQYF. The CDR3 DNA, read in part, is TGTGCCAGCAGCTTAACCCTGACTAGCGGAAGCACAGATACG.

This clone is medium-sized (0.01 to 0.1%) by share. The read ends 3 residues before the CDR3 terminus; that terminus is restored from the germline J gene. V gene TRBV5-1 combines with J gene TRBJ2-2, with D possibly matching TRBD1 (6 bases). V was clipped by 3 bases and J by 7 bases, with 13 bases between them. The V gene's germline CDR1 is SGHRS and CDR2 YFSETQ. The CDR3 is 14 residues long. The CDR3 here is CASSSGRGNGELFF. The DNA read from the CDR3 is TGCGCCAGCAGCTCTGGAAGGGGGAACGGGGAG.

This clone was seen at least ten times. The read falls 3 residues short of the CDR3 end, and the missing part is taken from the germline J gene. The J gene is TRBJ2-1, the V gene TRBV5-4; 9 bases fit TRBD1. Per the germline V gene, CDR1 is SGHNT and CDR2 is YYREEE (reference sequence). Trimming cost V 4 bases and J 7 bases; bases outside gene matches: 3. There are 13 residues in the CDR3. The CDR3 region is CASSTGQGNEQFF. The part of the CDR3 DNA that was read is TGTGCCAGCAGCACCGGACAGGGGAATGAG.

With respect to this clone: The CDR3 end lies 3 residues beyond the end of the read and is filled in from the germline J gene. The chain combines TRBV6-2 or TRBV6-3 with TRBJ1-4; D remains unclear. In germline, CDR1 is MNHEY, CDR2 SVGEGT. This CDR3 has 12 residues. CDR3 sequence reads: CASSYSEGRLFF. The CDR3 bases that were read are TGTGCCAGCAGTTACTCGGAGGGTAGA.

A word on this clone: The observed sequence ends 3 residues before the CDR3 terminus, with the missing tail filled in from the germline J gene. This rearrangement joins TRBV5-1 to TRBJ2-5, with TRBD2 matching over 14 bases. CDR1 is SGHRS and CDR2 is YFSETQ in the germline V gene. This CDR3 is 17 amino acids long. V trimming: 4 bases; J trimming: 2 bases; junction bases outside the gene matches: 7. Partial CDR3 DNA: TGCGCCAGCAGCCGTGACGGGACTAGCGGGGGACAAGAGACC. Its translation: CASSRDGTSGGQET. The full CDR3 protein is CASSRDGTSGGQETQYF.

This clone appeared many times. The read ends 3 residues early relative to the CDR3; the germline J gene fills the gap. The chain joins TRBV2 to TRBJ1-1; D gene uncertain. The V end was cut by 5 bases, the J end by 4 bases, with 8 bases between. The CDR3 has 12 amino acids. Per the germline V gene, CDR1 is SNHLY and CDR2 is FYNNEI. CDR3 DNA (partial): TGTGCCAGCAGTCTCCAAGGCACTGAA. Its translation is CASSLQGTE. Given in full, the CDR3 is CASSLQGTEAFF.

This clone was recorded at least ten times. The CDR3 end is not reached by the read, which stops 3 residues before it; the germline J gene fills it in. This rearrangement joins TRBV18 to TRBJ1-1, with D unclear. The CDR3 contains 14 residues. Germline lookup yields CDR1 KGHSH and CDR2 LQKENI. V gave up 1 base and J gave up 4 bases, with 10 bases separating them. The CDR3 sequence is CASSPQGLATEAFF. The DNA read from the CDR3 is TGTGCCAGCTCACCACAGGGCTTGGCCACTGAA.

In the case of this clone: The read ends 3 residues early relative to the CDR3; the germline J gene fills the gap. The chain carries TRBV19 and TRBJ2-3; TRBD2 matches at 11 bases. V was clipped by 3 bases and J by 0 bases; unmatched bases: 11. CDR3 length: 19 residues. The V gene's germline CDR1 is LNHDA and CDR2 SQIVND (reference sequence). The CDR3 sequence: CASSIRLAGGWSSTDTQYF. CDR3 DNA, as far as it was read: TGTGCCAGTAGTATTCGGCTAGCGGGAGGCTGGAGTAGCACAGATACG.

This clone showed up many times. The DNA ends 3 residues before the CDR3 does, and the rest of the CDR3 is filled in from the germline J gene. The chain employs TRBV20-1 and TRBJ2-3; unclear D gene. The ends were cut back, 3 bases at V and 4 bases at J, with 11 bases in the middle. This CDR3 is built from 13 residues. Germline V CDR1 and CDR2: DFQATT, SNEGSKA (reference sequence). The chain's CDR3 is CSASRHRADTQYF. The sequenced CDR3 bases are TGCAGTGCTAGTCGTCATAGAGCAGATACG.

This clone was seen a few times. The sequence runs out 3 residues before the end of the CDR3; the remainder is reconstructed from the germline J gene. This chain links TRBV2 with TRBJ1-5; D is uncertain. This CDR3 is 15 amino acids long. CDR1 SNHLY and CDR2 FYNNEI come from the germline V gene. Between the trimmed V and J ends, which lost 1 base and 5 bases, there was a span of 12 bases. The CDR3 region is CASSEDEGFHQPQHF. CDR3 DNA (partial): TGTGCCAGCAGTGAAGATGAAGGGTTTCATCAGCCC. Full variable domain (remainder filled in from reference TRBV2 and TRBJ1-5): EPEVTQTPSHQVTQMGQEVILRCVPISNHLYFYWYRQILGQKVEFLVSFYNNEISEKSEIFDDQFSVERPDGSNFTLKIRSTKLEDSAMYFCASSEDEGFHQPQHFGDGTRLSIL.

The sample holds many counts of this clone. The read is 3 residues too short to cover the CDR3 end, so that end is filled in from the germline J gene. The rearrangement links TRBV20-1 to TRBJ1-1; TRBD1 matches 9 bases. The CDR3 is 15 residues long. V lost 2 bases to trimming and J lost 4 bases; unmatched junction nucleotides: 8. In germline, CDR1 is DFQATT, CDR2 SNEGSKA (reference sequence). Incomplete CDR3 DNA: TGCAGTGCTAGACCCCACAGGGGGCGAGGCACTGAA. As protein: CSARPHRGRGTE. The full CDR3 is CSARPHRGRGTEAFF.

This clone has at least ten counts. The read gets to within 3 residues of the CDR3 end, and the germline J gene fills in the rest. This chain uses TRBV5-1 with TRBJ2-5; a weak D match, TRBD2 (5 bases). CDR1 SGHRS and CDR2 YFSETQ come from the germline V gene. The CDR3 is 12 residues long. The part of the CDR3 DNA that was read is TGCGCCAGCAGCTTGACTAGTGACACC. It codes for CASSLTSDT. The whole CDR3 is CASSLTSDTQYF.

This clone has a handful of counts. The sequence runs out 3 residues before the end of the CDR3; the remainder is reconstructed from the germline J gene. This chain joins TRBV19 and TRBJ1-5, with a tentative D call TRBD1 (5 bases). Germline loops: CDR1 LNHDA, CDR2 SQIVND (reference sequence). V gave up 7 bases and J gave up 2 bases, with 21 bases separating them. The CDR3 consists of 17 residues. The DNA read from the CDR3 is TGTGCCAGTAAGAGGGCCAGGGAAACCATTGGCAATCAGCCC. It is translated as CASKRARETIGNQP. The whole CDR3 protein is CASKRARETIGNQPQHF. The full variable domain, with the rest looked up from reference TRBV19 and TRBJ1-5, is DGGITQSPKYLFRKEGQNVTLSCEQNLNHDAMYWYRQDPGQGLRLIYYSQIVNDFQKGDIAEGYSVSREKKESFPLTVTSAQKNPTAFYLCASKRARETIGNQPQHFGDGTRLSIL.

This clone showed up many times. The DNA ends 3 residues before the CDR3 does, and the rest of the CDR3 is filled in from the germline J gene. This chain connects TRBV19 to TRBJ2-2, with 7 bases fitting TRBD1. V gave up 7 bases and J gave up 5 bases; unmatched junction bases: 10. CDR1 and CDR2 (germline): LNHDA, SQIVND (reference sequence). There are 15 residues in the CDR3. CDR3 bases read: TGTGCCAGTACCGCCCGGCAGGGGGTAACCGGGGAG. Protein sequence: CASTARQGVTGE. The CDR3 in its entirety is CASTARQGVTGELFF.

As concerns this clone: The read falls 3 residues short of the CDR3 end, and the missing part is taken from the germline J gene. V usage is TRBV20-1 and J usage is TRBJ2-7, with 7 bases aligning to TRBD2. V lost 6 bases and J lost 6; bases outside the gene matches: 20. The CDR3 has 16 residues. Germline CDR1 is DFQATT and CDR2 is SNEGSKA (reference sequence). The part of the CDR3 DNA that was read is TGCAGTGCGCGGGAGAGCGGTCCAGGTAGGGTCCGCGAG. It yields the protein CSARESGPGRVRE. The complete CDR3 sequence is CSARESGPGRVREQYF.